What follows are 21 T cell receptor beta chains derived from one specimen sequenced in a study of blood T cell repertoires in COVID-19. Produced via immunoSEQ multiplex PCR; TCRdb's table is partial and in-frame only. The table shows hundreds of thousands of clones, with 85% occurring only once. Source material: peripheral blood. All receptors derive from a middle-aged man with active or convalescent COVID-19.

The CDR3 is CASSLASQGLFYGYTF. CDR3 nucleotide sequence: TGTGCCAGCAGCTTGGCCTCCCAGGGACTCTTCTATGGCTACACCTTC. The V call is TRBV5-6, the J call TRBJ1-2; D is perhaps TRBD1 (5 bases). The CDR3 spans 16 residues. Trimming left V 0 bases short and J 4 bases short, with 16 bases between. The V gene's germline CDR1 is SGHDT and CDR2 YYEEEE.

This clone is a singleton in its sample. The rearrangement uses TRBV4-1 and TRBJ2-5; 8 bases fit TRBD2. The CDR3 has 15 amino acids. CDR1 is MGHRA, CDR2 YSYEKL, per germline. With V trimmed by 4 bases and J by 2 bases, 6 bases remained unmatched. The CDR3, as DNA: TGCGCCAGCAGCCGGCTGACTAGCGTACAAGAGACCCAGTACTTC. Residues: CASSRLTSVQETQYF.

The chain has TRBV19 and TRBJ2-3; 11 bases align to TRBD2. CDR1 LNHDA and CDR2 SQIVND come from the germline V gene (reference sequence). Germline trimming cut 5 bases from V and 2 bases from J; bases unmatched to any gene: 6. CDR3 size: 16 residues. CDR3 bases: TGTGCCAGTAGTGTCCGGGGACTAGCGGCCACAGATACGCAGTATTTT. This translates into CASSVRGLAATDTQYF.

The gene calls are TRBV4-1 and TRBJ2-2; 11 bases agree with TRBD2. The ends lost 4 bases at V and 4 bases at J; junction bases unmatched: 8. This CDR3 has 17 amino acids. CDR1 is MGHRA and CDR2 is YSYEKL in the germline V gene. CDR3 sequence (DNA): TGCGCCAGCAGCCGAGTCCCGGGACTAGCGGTCACCGGGGAGCTGTTTTTT. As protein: CASSRVPGLAVTGELFF.

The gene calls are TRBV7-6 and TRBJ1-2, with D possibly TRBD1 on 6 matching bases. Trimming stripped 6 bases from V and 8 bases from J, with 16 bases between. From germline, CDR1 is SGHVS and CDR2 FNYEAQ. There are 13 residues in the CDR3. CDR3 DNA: TGTGCCAGCAGTCCTGAGACAGACAGGGGCTACACCTTC. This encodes CASSPETDRGYTF.

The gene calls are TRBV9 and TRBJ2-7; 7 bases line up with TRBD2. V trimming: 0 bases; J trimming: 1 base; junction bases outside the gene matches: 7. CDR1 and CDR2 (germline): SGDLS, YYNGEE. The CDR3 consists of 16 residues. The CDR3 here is CASSVGGSATSYEQYF. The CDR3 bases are TGTGCCAGCAGCGTAGGCGGGAGCGCGACGTCCTACGAGCAGTACTTC.

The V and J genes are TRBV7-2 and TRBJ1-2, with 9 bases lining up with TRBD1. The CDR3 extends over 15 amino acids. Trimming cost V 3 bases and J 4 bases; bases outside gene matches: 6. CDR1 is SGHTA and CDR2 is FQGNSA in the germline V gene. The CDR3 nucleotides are TGTGCCAGCAGCTTCGACAGGGGGAAGGGCTATGGCTACACCTTC. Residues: CASSFDRGKGYGYTF.

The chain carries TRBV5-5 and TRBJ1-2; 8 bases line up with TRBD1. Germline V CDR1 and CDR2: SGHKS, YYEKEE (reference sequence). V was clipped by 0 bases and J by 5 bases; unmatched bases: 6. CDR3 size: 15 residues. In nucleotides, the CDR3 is TGTGCCAGCAGCTTGGTGGCAGGGGGCGCGTATGGCTACACCTTC. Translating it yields CASSLVAGGAYGYTF.

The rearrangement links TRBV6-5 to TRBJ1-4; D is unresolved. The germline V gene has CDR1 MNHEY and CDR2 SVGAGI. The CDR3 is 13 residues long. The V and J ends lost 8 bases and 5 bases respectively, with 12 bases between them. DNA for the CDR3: TGTGCCAGCTCGGGGAGAGGGAATGAAAAACTGTTTTTT. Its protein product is CASSGRGNEKLFF.

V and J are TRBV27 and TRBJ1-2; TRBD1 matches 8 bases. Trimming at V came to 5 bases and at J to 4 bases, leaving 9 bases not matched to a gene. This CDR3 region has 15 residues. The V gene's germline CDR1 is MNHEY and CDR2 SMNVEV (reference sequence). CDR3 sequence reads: CASSPQGAYVYGYTF. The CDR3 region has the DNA TGTGCCAGCAGTCCCCAGGGGGCCTATGTCTATGGCTACACCTTC.

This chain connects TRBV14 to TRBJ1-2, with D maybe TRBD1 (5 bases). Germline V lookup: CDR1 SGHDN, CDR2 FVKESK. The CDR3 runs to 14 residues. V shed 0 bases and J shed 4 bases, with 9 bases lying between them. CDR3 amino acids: CASSQDDRPYGYTF. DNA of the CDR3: TGTGCCAGCAGCCAAGATGACAGACCCTATGGCTACACCTTC. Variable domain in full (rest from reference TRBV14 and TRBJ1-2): EAGVTQFPSHSVIEKGQTVTLRCDPISGHDNLYWYRRVMGKEIKFLLHFVKESKQDESGMPNNRFLAERTGGTYSTLKVQPAELEDSGVYFCASSQDDRPYGYTFGSGTRLTVV.

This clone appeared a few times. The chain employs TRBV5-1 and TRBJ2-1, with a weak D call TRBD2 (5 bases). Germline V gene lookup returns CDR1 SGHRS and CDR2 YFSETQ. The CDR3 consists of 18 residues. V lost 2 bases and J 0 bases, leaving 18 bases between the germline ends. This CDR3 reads CASSLNPGRGFSYNEQFF. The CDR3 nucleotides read TGCGCCAGCAGCTTAAACCCGGGCCGAGGGTTCTCCTACAATGAGCAGTTCTTC.

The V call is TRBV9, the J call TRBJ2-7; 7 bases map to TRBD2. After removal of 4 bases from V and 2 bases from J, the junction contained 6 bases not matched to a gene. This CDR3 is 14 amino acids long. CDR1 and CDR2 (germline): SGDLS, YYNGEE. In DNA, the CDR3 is TGTGCCAGCAGCCCCGGGGGGAGAGCCTACGAGCAGTACTTC. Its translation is CASSPGGRAYEQYF.

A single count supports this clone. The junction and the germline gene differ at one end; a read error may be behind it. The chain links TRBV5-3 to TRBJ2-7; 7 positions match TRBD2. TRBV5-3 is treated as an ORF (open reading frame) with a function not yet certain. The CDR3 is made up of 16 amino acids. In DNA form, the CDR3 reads TGTGTCAGAGGACTCTTAGCGGGTGGGGGAGTCTACGAGCAGTACTTC. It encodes CVRGLLAGGGVYEQYF.

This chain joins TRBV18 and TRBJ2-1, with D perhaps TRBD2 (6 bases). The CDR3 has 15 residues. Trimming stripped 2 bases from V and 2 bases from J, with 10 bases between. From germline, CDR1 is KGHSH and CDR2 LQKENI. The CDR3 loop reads CASSPAGTPYNEQFF. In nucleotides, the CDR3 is TGTGCCAGCTCACCAGCCGGGACTCCCTACAATGAGCAGTTCTTC.

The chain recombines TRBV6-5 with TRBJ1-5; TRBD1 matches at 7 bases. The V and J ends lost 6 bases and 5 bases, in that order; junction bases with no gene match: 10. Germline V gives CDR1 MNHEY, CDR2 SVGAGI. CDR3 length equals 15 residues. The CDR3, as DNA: TGTGCCAGCAGACGGGACAGATATTCTGATCAGCCCCAGCATTTT. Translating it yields CASRRDRYSDQPQHF.

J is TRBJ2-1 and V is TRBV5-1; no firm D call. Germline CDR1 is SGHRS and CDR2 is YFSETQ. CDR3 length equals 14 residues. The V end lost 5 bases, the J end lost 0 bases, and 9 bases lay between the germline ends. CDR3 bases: TGCGCCAGCAGACGCGAGAGCTCCTACAATGAGCAGTTCTTC. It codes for CASRRESSYNEQFF.

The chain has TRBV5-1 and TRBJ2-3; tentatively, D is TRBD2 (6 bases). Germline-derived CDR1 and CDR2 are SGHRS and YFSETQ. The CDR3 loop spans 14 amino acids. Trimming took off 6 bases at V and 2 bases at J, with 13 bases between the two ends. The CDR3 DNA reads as TGCGCCAGCAAGGAAAGCGGGCACACAGATACGCAGTATTTT. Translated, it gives CASKESGHTDTQYF.

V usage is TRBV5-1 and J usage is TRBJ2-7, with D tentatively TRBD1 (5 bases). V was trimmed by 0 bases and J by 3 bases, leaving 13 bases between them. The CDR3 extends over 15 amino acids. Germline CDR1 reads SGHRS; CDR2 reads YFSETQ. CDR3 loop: CASSLAGQTSYEQYF. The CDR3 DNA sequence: TGCGCCAGCAGCTTGGCAGGGCAGACGAGCTACGAGCAGTACTTC. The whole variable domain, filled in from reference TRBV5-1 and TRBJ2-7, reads KAGVTQTPRYLIKTRGQQVTLSCSPISGHRSVSWYQQTPGQGLQFLFEYFSETQRNKGNFPGRFSGRQFSNSRSEMNVSTLELGDSALYLCASSLAGQTSYEQYFGPGTRLTVT.

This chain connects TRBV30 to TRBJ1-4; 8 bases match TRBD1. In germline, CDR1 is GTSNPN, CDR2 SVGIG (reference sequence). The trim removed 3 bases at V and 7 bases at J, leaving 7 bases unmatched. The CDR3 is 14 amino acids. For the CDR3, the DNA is TGTGCCTGGAGGGCAGGGGGCACGGGTGAAAAACTGTTTTTT. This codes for CAWRAGGTGEKLFF.

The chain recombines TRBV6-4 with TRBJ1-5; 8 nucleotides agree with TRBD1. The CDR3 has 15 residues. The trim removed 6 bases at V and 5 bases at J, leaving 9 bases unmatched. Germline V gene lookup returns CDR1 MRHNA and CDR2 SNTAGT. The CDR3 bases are TGTGCCAGCAGATTTGACAGGGGTAATCATCAGCCCCAGCATTTT. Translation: CASRFDRGNHQPQHF.